The 16 T cell receptor beta chains given below trace back to one sample, sequenced in a study of CDR3 diversity in severe acne. TCRdb called the PCR reads again in MiXCR, with one record for every CDR3 protein. The table lists more than 85,000 distinct CDR3 sequences, about half of them singletons. The sample comprised blood. The receptors originated from a male donor with acne.

This clonotype was observed once. The V gene is TRBV29-1, the J gene TRBJ2-5, with 9 bases aligning to TRBD1. The CDR3 loop spans 14 amino acids. CDR1 is SQVTM, CDR2 ANQGSEA, per germline. After removal of 7 bases from V and 4 bases from J, the junction contained 10 bases not matched to a gene. CDR3 sequence (DNA): TGCAGCGCTGTCCACAGGGGGCAGGTAGAGACCCAGTACTTC. Its translation is CSAVHRGQVETQYF.

Worth noting for this clonotype: Just one base apart from a much larger clone, this may be a read error. This chain connects TRBV2 to TRBJ1-1; D is unresolved. This CDR3 has 12 amino acids. Germline V lookup: CDR1 SNHLY, CDR2 FYNNEI. Here the CDR3 reads CASSTTLTEASF. The CDR3 DNA reads TGTGCCAGCAGTACAACACTCACTGAAGCTTCCTTT.

This clonotype was seen only a few times. The V call is TRBV29-1, the J call TRBJ1-5; D is unresolved. V gave up 5 bases and J gave up 4 bases, with 12 bases separating them. Germline-derived CDR1 and CDR2 are SQVTM and ANQGSEA. The CDR3 loop spans 13 amino acids. CDR3 sequence: CSVSPDGNQPQHF. The CDR3 region has the DNA TGCAGCGTTTCGCCGGACGGGAATCAGCCCCAGCATTTT.

To note about this clonotype: It may be a read error: a sequence one base away is much more abundant. This CDR3 is missing its conserved last phenylalanine or tryptophan, likely due to a read error. V and J are TRBV2 and TRBJ2-2; 8 bases are shared with TRBD1. This CDR3 region has 14 residues. The V segment lost 8 bases and the J segment 7 bases; nucleotides outside the gene matches: 9. Germline CDR1 reads SNHLY; CDR2 reads FYNNEI. This chain's CDR3 is CASLLQGGVGELFL. CDR3 nucleotides: TGTGCCAGCCTTTTACAGGGGGGTGTCGGGGAGCTGTTTCTT.

J is TRBJ2-7 and V is TRBV14; D is undetermined. Germline V lookup: CDR1 SGHDN, CDR2 FVKESK. Trimming took off 3 bases at V and 4 bases at J, with 4 bases between the two ends. There are 11 residues in the CDR3. DNA for the CDR3: TGTGCCAGCAGCCACGGATACGAGCAGTACTTC. It yields the protein CASSHGYEQYF.

The chain couples TRBV29-1 to TRBJ2-6, with D hard to call. This CDR3 is built from 20 residues. V lost 1 base to trimming and J lost 0 bases, with 22 bases between them. Germline loops: CDR1 SQVTM, CDR2 ANQGSEA. DNA for the CDR3: TGCAGCGTTGAAGTTCGCGGTTCGGCGGTACCCAGCTCTGGGGCCAACGTCCTGACTTTC. It encodes CSVEVRGSAVPSSGANVLTF.

This clonotype was detected ten times or more. V usage is TRBV5-1 and J usage is TRBJ1-6, with D possibly matching TRBD1 (6 bases). This CDR3 is built from 15 residues. V dropped 2 bases and J dropped 3 bases, with 9 bases sitting between them. The germline V gene has CDR1 SGHRS and CDR2 YFSETQ. The CDR3 bases are TGCGCCAGCAGCTTCCGGGACAACTATAATTCACCCCTCCACTTT. This gives the protein CASSFRDNYNSPLHF.

There are a few counts of this clonotype. The gene calls are TRBV4-1 and TRBJ2-1, with D possibly being TRBD2 (6 bases). CDR1 and CDR2 from the germline V gene are MGHRA and YSYEKL. This CDR3 has 15 amino acids. Deletions cut 5 bases from V and 7 bases from J, with 18 bases between. CDR3 DNA sequence: TGCGCCAGCAGCAGAGGCGGGGCCCCTCGGAATGAGCAGTTCTTC. It codes for CASSRGGAPRNEQFF.

CDR3 in amino acids: CATESGEGSYEQYF. As DNA, the CDR3 is TGTGCCACCGAGTCGGGGGAGGGGTCCTACGAGCAGTACTTC. The gene calls are TRBV15 and TRBJ2-7, with 7 bases identical to TRBD2. Trimming at V came to 8 bases and at J to 1 base, leaving 8 bases not matched to a gene. The germline gives CDR1 LNHNV, CDR2 YYDKDF (reference sequence). The CDR3 has 14 residues. Variable domain in full (rest from reference TRBV15 and TRBJ2-7): DAMVIQNPRYQVTQFGKPVTLSCSQTLNHNVMYWYQQKSSQAPKLLFHYYDKDFNNEADTPDNFQSRRPNTSFCFLDIRSPGLGDTAMYLCATESGEGSYEQYFGPGTRLTVT.

The V call is TRBV29-1, the J call TRBJ2-7; 14 bases align to TRBD2. Trimming at V came to 6 bases and at J to 7 bases, leaving 5 bases not matched to a gene. The germline V gene has CDR1 SQVTM and CDR2 ANQGSEA. This CDR3 has 13 residues. CDR3 region: CSVTSGRAGEQYF. The DNA of the CDR3 is TGCAGCGTGACTAGCGGGAGGGCCGGGGAGCAGTACTTC.

This clonotype came up many times. The chain is built from TRBV6-4 and TRBJ2-2; 11 bases are a match to TRBD2. CDR3 length: 16 residues. Germline assignment: CDR1 MRHNA and CDR2 SNTAGT. V gave up 4 bases and J gave up 2 bases; unmatched junction bases: 3. The CDR3 spells CASSGLAGGNTGELFF. In DNA form, the CDR3 reads TGTGCCAGCAGTGGGCTAGCGGGAGGCAACACCGGGGAGCTGTTTTTT.

This clonotype was counted at least ten times. As DNA, the CDR3 is TGCAGTGCTAGAGACCCCGACTGGTTCCAAGAGACCCAGTACTTC. Translating gives CSARDPDWFQETQYF. The chain recombines TRBV20-1 with TRBJ2-5; unclear D gene. Trimming shortened V by 0 bases and J by 1 base, and 12 bases separated the two germline ends. The germline V gene encodes CDR1 DFQATT and CDR2 SNEGSKA (reference sequence). The CDR3 is 15 amino acids.

The chain links TRBV4-1 to TRBJ1-5; TRBD1 might be the D (6 bases). The V gene lost 4 bases and the J gene lost 6 bases, with 22 bases spanning the gap. Germline loops: CDR1 MGHRA, CDR2 YSYEKL. The CDR3 runs to 17 residues. The CDR3 DNA is TGCGCCAGCAGCCTGCACGTTATGGGGGGCATCATTCAGCCCCAGCATTTT. Translating it yields CASSLHVMGGIIQPQHF.

This clonotype was observed many times. This chain uses TRBV9 with TRBJ2-5, with D unclear. V lost 0 bases and J lost 5, with 14 bases in between. Germline CDR1 reads SGDLS; CDR2 reads YYNGEE. The CDR3 has 15 residues. CDR3 nucleotides: TGTGCCAGCAGCGTAGGACCGACGACATGGGAGACCCAGTACTTC. It translates to CASSVGPTTWETQYF.

The gene calls are TRBV29-1 and TRBJ1-2, with unresolved D. Trimming pared 6 bases from V and 1 base from J, leaving 6 bases between. Germline V gene sequence: CDR1 SQVTM, CDR2 ANQGSEA. The CDR3 runs to 11 residues. In DNA, the CDR3 is TGCAGCGTAGTGAGTAACTATGGCTACACCTTC. Protein sequence: CSVVSNYGYTF.

This clonotype was detected ten times or more. The V and J genes are TRBV15 and TRBJ2-5, with TRBD2 matching 13 bases. Germline CDR1 is LNHNV and CDR2 is YYDKDF (reference sequence). J lost 5 bases, V lost 5 bases, and 5 bases had no gene match. The CDR3 covers 15 residues. CDR3 DNA: TGTGCCACCAGCGGTGGGACTAGCGGGACCGAGACCCAGTACTTC. It codes for CATSGGTSGTETQYF. The whole variable domain, filled in from reference TRBV15 and TRBJ2-5, reads DAMVIQNPRYQVTQFGKPVTLSCSQTLNHNVMYWYQQKSSQAPKLLFHYYDKDFNNEADTPDNFQSRRPNTSFCFLDIRSPGLGDTAMYLCATSGGTSGTETQYFGPGTRLLVL.